Listed here are 13 T cell receptor beta chains from one sample, sequenced in a study of a mutant IDH1 vaccine in newly diagnosed glioma. Assay: immunoSEQ multiplex PCR; the TCRdb copy retains only in-frame clones and omits some. The profile covers around 99,000 clones, with around three quarters appearing a single time and less than 9.5% taken by the ten largest. Time point noted: baseline, week 1 (first vaccination visit). This sample's treatment: pre-vaccination baseline after standard-of-care therapy. The sequences come from PBMCs, collected from a glioma patient treated with radiotherapy, temozolomide or both. These receptors came from a man aged 40-49 years with glioma.

The V gene is TRBV7-8, the J gene TRBJ2-7; D unresolved. V gave up 2 bases and J gave up 0 bases, with 8 bases separating them. The CDR3 extends over 14 amino acids. Germline V CDR1 and CDR2: SGHVS, FQNEAQ. The CDR3, as DNA: TGTGCCAGCAGCTTAAGAGCGAGCTCCTACGAGCAGTACTTC. Encoded protein: CASSLRASSYEQYF.

V and J are TRBV27 and TRBJ1-2; D unclear. Germline V CDR1 and CDR2: MNHEY, SMNVEV (reference sequence). V lost 3 bases, J lost 4 bases, and 15 bases lay in between. CDR3 length: 15 residues. This CDR3 is CASSLYDPVLYGYTF. DNA of the CDR3: TGTGCCAGCAGTTTGTACGATCCCGTCCTCTATGGCTACACCTTC.

The rearrangement joins TRBV15 to TRBJ1-1; maybe TRBD1 (5 bases). V lost 5 bases and J 3 bases, leaving 13 bases between the germline ends. CDR1 and CDR2 from the germline V gene are LNHNV and YYDKDF (reference sequence). CDR3 length: 14 residues. The CDR3 loop reads CATSRDGTDTEAFF. CDR3 DNA: TGTGCCACCAGCCGCGACGGGACTGACACTGAAGCTTTCTTT.

The rearrangement uses TRBV7-8 and TRBJ1-4; 9 bases line up with TRBD1. Germline V gene sequence: CDR1 SGHVS, CDR2 FQNEAQ. The CDR3 loop spans 14 amino acids. The trim removed 4 bases at V and 5 bases at J, leaving 2 bases unmatched. CDR3 sequence: CASSSTGGNEKLFF. The CDR3 DNA is TGTGCCAGCAGCTCCACAGGGGGCAATGAAAAACTGTTTTTT.

The rearrangement joins TRBV7-3 to TRBJ2-3; D might be TRBD2 (5 bases). V lost 2 bases and J lost 6, with 12 bases in between. The CDR3 is 14 residues long. Germline V lookup: CDR1 SGHTA, CDR2 FQGTGA. The CDR3 spells CASSLGSSGDTQYF. The CDR3 DNA follows: TGTGCCAGCAGCTTAGGGAGTAGTGGTGATACGCAGTATTTT.

This rearrangement joins TRBV7-9 to TRBJ1-1, with unresolved D. V was shortened by 2 bases and J by 4 bases, with 11 bases between the two germline ends. Germline V gene data show CDR1 as SEHNR and CDR2 as FQNEAQ (reference sequence). This CDR3 is built from 14 residues. CDR3 residues: CASSLTGEGTEAFF. CDR3 DNA: TGTGCCAGCAGCTTAACGGGAGAGGGCACTGAAGCTTTCTTT.

The chain recombines TRBV15 with TRBJ1-1; D uncertain. Germline V CDR1 and CDR2: LNHNV, YYDKDF (reference sequence). CDR3 length: 14 residues. Trimming pared 2 bases from V and 4 bases from J, leaving 11 bases between. The CDR3 is CATSRTADGTEAFF. DNA for the CDR3: TGTGCCACCAGCAGAACAGCCGACGGCACTGAAGCTTTCTTT. Using reference TRBV15 and TRBJ1-1 for the parts outside the CDR3, the full variable domain is DAMVIQNPRYQVTQFGKPVTLSCSQTLNHNVMYWYQQKSSQAPKLLFHYYDKDFNNEADTPDNFQSRRPNTSFCFLDIRSPGLGDTAMYLCATSRTADGTEAFFGQGTRLTVV.

The CDR3 nucleotides are TGTGCCCAGGTCTCCTATAATTCACCCCTCCACTTT. Translated, it gives CAQVSYNSPLHF. The V gene is TRBV30, the J gene TRBJ1-6; D is unresolved. This CDR3 spans 12 amino acids. Between the trimmed V and J ends, which lost 8 bases and 0 bases, there was a span of 5 bases. The germline CDR1 and CDR2 sequences are GTSNPN and SVGIG (reference sequence).

CDR3 residues: CASSRPPTEAGGWNEQYF. The CDR3 DNA follows: TGCGCCAGCAGCCGACCTCCTACTGAAGCGGGGGGGTGGAACGAGCAGTACTTC. The chain links TRBV4-1 to TRBJ2-7; 10 nucleotides line up with TRBD2. The CDR3 totals 18 residues. Looked up from germline, CDR1 is MGHRA and CDR2 is YSYEKL. V lost 4 bases, J lost 5 bases, and 17 bases stayed unmatched.

This clone was seen a handful of times. V is TRBV7-9 and J is TRBJ2-7; D unresolved. The CDR3 is made up of 13 amino acids. V was clipped by 5 bases and J by 1 base, with 9 bases between them. In germline, CDR1 is SEHNR, CDR2 FQNEAQ (reference sequence). As DNA, the CDR3 is TGTGCCAGCAGCCGGACGGATTCCTACGAGCAGTACTTC. This codes for CASSRTDSYEQYF.

The chain combines TRBV5-4 with TRBJ2-7, with D perhaps being TRBD1 or TRBD2 (5 bases each). Germline lookup yields CDR1 SGHNT and CDR2 YYREEE (reference sequence). The CDR3 loop spans 13 amino acids. With 4 bases removed from V and 3 bases from J, the gap between germline ends came to 11 bases. This CDR3 is CASSARESYEQYF. The CDR3 DNA sequence: TGTGCCAGCAGCGCCAGGGAGAGCTACGAGCAGTACTTC.

The sample holds one count of this clone. V gene TRBV28 combines with J gene TRBJ2-3; D gene ambiguous. The CDR3 totals 15 residues. V lost 8 bases and J 3 bases, leaving 18 bases between the germline ends. The germline V gene encodes CDR1 MDHEN and CDR2 SYDVKM. This chain's CDR3 is CASLAPRSTTDTQYF. CDR3 bases: TGTGCCAGCCTGGCCCCTCGCTCCACTACAGATACGCAGTATTTT.

The chain couples TRBV9 to TRBJ1-2; D gene ambiguous. This CDR3 is 15 amino acids long. Trimming stripped 2 bases from V and 0 bases from J, with 11 bases between. Germline V CDR1 and CDR2: SGDLS, YYNGEE. CDR3 bases: TGTGCCAGCAGCGTTCTGTCCAGCGCTAACTATGGCTACACCTTC. Translation: CASSVLSSANYGYTF.